This entry is about one T cell receptor beta chain. Its specific antigen is unknown. No much larger clonotype is one base removed from it; base qualities were not supplied. This sample is part of a study of CD8 T cells in ankylosing spondylitis (dated by TCRdb to 2016 to 2017). As for the study more broadly: T cell receptor beta repertoires were profiled in healthy donors and ankylosing spondylitis patients so that disease-linked TCR variants could be found. Peripheral blood was sampled, and synovial fluid was also collected from ankylosing spondylitis patients. The whole study cohort included 95 to 130 healthy donors and 25 or so ankylosing spondylitis patients.

The paper as a whole reports these results and caveats: In peripheral blood, the disease-linked clones were found at relatively low frequencies and had a CD8+ phenotype. A TCR beta motif made up of several highly homologous amino acid variants appeared to be characteristic of blood from ankylosing spondylitis patients. Significant enrichment of the disease-linked clones was reported in matched synovial fluid samples from ankylosing spondylitis patients. Some motif variants were previously reported in synovial fluid and blood of reactive arthritis patients, suggesting common disease-initiation mechanisms.

These reads were obtained on an Illumina HiSeq 2500. TCR beta libraries were prepared by quantitative 5'-RACE with molecular barcodes. In the source study's methods: A new computational method based on a probabilistic model of VDJ rearrangement was used to identify disease-linked TCR variants. The public reads were quality trimmed at Q25 with fastp and then assembled into clones with MiXCR by TCRdb, keeping productive beta chains. Rows are unified per CDR3 protein, each entry keeping the most common DNA and genes. For this entry, the V and J calls and clone size follow TCRdb and not the study's own pipeline. Across this sample there are roughly 120,000 distinct CDR3 sequences, with approximately 14% seen only once. Approximately 3.1% of the sample comes from the top ten. Its CDR3 holds 13 amino acids, cysteine through phenylalanine. The entry retains the CDR3 DNA only, 39 bases that are in frame from base 1. As encoded in the germline V gene, CDR1 is SGHAT while CDR2 is FQNNGV. A distance of 4 bases separates the germline ends of V and J, which lose 0 bases and 3 bases respectively.

This sequence was found in a female donor with ankylosing spondylitis or in good health (not recorded which). The sample comprised blood, either unsorted or a sorted T cell fraction (not recorded which). Recombination connected TRBV11-2 to TRBJ2-3; the D gene is unclear. The sequence in DNA is TGTGCCAGCAGCTTAGATCGGACAGATACGCAGTATTTT. Translation gives CASSLDRTDTQYF.